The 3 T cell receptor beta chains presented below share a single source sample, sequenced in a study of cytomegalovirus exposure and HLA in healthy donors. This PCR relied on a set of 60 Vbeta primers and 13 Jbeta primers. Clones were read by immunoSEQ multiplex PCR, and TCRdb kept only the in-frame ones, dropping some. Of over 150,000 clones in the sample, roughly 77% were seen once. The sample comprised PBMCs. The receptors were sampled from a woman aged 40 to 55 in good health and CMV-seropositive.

The chain's CDR3 is CASSLVPAGAAEIREQYF. The CDR3 coding sequence is TGCGCCAGCAGCTTGGTCCCCGCCGGAGCGGCGGAGATACGGGAGCAGTATTTT. This sequence joins TRBV5-1 and TRBJ2-3; TRBD2 might be the D (5 bases). The germline V and J ends were trimmed by 0 bases and 11 bases, with 28 bases remaining between them. CDR1 and CDR2 (germline): SGHRS, YFSETQ. This CDR3 is 18 amino acids long.

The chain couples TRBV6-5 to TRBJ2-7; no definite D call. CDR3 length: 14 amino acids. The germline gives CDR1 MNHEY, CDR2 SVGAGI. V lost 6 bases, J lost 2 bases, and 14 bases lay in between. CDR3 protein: CASSRQSLAYEQYF. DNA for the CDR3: TGTGCCAGCAGCAGACAATCTCTTGCCTACGAGCAGTACTTC.

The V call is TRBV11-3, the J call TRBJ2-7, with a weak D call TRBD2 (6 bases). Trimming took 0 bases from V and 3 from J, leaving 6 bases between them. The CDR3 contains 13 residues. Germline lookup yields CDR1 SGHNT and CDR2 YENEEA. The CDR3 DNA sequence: TGTGCCAGCAGCTTAGAGGGGGGCTACGAGCAGTACTTC. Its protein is CASSLEGGYEQYF.